Presented here are 22 T cell receptor beta chains from one specimen sequenced in a study of shared clonotypes between healthy human individuals. Only in-frame clones appear in the TCRdb table, and some are missing; sequencing was by immunoSEQ multiplex PCR. The sample holds fewer than 850,000 clones, roughly 88% seen once. Sequencing used memory CD8+ T cells from PBMCs. The subset: CD45RO+ cells pooled with CCR7-negative TemRA cells. Every receptor here comes from a young man in good health. Some clones in this sample may be carry-over from other donors' samples.

The chain employs TRBV7-9 and TRBJ2-7; D gene unclear. Germline CDR1 SEHNR, CDR2 FQNEAQ (reference sequence). Trimming stripped 5 bases from V and 2 bases from J, with 10 bases between. The CDR3 totals 13 residues. In DNA form, the CDR3 reads TGTGCCAGCAGCGCAAGGGATCCCTACGAGCAGTACTTC. Encoded protein: CASSARDPYEQYF.

J is TRBJ2-1 and V is TRBV7-2; TRBD1 matches 9 bases. J gave up 2 bases and V 1 base, and 3 bases lay outside the gene matches. Germline V CDR1 and CDR2: SGHTA, FQGNSA. The CDR3 runs 16 residues. DNA of the CDR3: TGTGCCAGCAGCTTAGAAGGGACAGGGCCCTACAATGAGCAGTTCTTC. Its protein product is CASSLEGTGPYNEQFF.

The CDR3 here is CASSPALAGTGELFF. Written as DNA, the CDR3 is TGTGCCAGCAGCCCGGCGCTAGCGGGGACCGGGGAGCTGTTTTTT. The chain carries TRBV7-9 and TRBJ2-2; the match to TRBD2 covers 9 bases. With 5 bases clipped from V and 5 bases from J, the junction kept 6 bases outside the gene matches. The CDR3 has 15 residues. Germline V gene sequence: CDR1 SEHNR, CDR2 FQNEAQ (reference sequence).

This clone was picked up a small number of times. The chain recombines TRBV5-1 with TRBJ2-7, with 8 bases lining up with TRBD1. The CDR3 loop spans 15 amino acids. The ends lost 0 bases at V and 4 bases at J; junction bases unmatched: 6. The germline V gene has CDR1 SGHRS and CDR2 YFSETQ. DNA of the CDR3: TGCGCCAGCAGCTTGGCCGGACAGGGTTGGTACGAGCAGTACTTC. Protein sequence: CASSLAGQGWYEQYF.

Concerning this clone itself: One end of the junction is discordant with germline, which a read error may explain. V gene TRBV13 combines with J gene TRBJ1-2, with D perhaps TRBD1 (5 bases). The CDR3 length is 14 residues. Germline CDR1 is PRHDT and CDR2 is FYEKMQ (reference sequence). For the CDR3, the DNA is TGTGCCAGCAACTTACCAGGGTTGAGCTATGGCTACACCTTC. It codes for CASNLPGLSYGYTF. Filled out from reference TRBV13 and TRBJ1-2, the complete variable domain reads AAGVIQSPRHLIKEKRETATLKCYPIPRHDTVYWYQQGPGQDPQFLISFYEKMQSDKGSIPDRFSAQQFSDYHSELNMSSLELGDSALYFCASNLPGLSYGYTFGSGTRLTVV.

This chain joins TRBV2 and TRBJ2-7; TRBD2 matches at 8 bases. The V segment lost 4 bases and the J segment 1 base; nucleotides outside the gene matches: 6. The CDR3 runs 15 residues. Germline CDR1 is SNHLY and CDR2 is FYNNEI. The CDR3 sequence is CASSGSLAGSYEQYF. The CDR3 nucleotides are TGTGCCAGCAGTGGGAGCCTAGCGGGTTCCTACGAGCAGTACTTC.

The rearrangement uses TRBV4-1 and TRBJ1-4; 7 bases match TRBD1. The CDR3 totals 17 residues. V lost 2 bases, J lost 0 bases, and 6 bases stayed unmatched. CDR1 and CDR2 from the germline V gene are MGHRA and YSYEKL. The CDR3 loop is CASSQNRGPSTNEKLFF. The DNA of the CDR3 is TGCGCCAGCAGCCAAAACAGGGGTCCGTCAACTAATGAAAAACTGTTTTTT.

The V call is TRBV7-6, the J call TRBJ2-7, with D unresolved. The CDR3 length is 12 residues. V gave up 2 bases and J gave up 5 bases, with 7 bases separating them. Germline CDR1 SGHVS, CDR2 FNYEAQ. DNA of the CDR3: TGTGCCAGCAGCTTAACTCACAACGAGCAGTACTTC. This translates into CASSLTHNEQYF.

The rearrangement joins TRBV7-9 to TRBJ2-2; D unresolved. The germline gives CDR1 SEHNR, CDR2 FQNEAQ (reference sequence). V gave up 1 base and J gave up 8 bases, with 11 bases separating them. This CDR3 region has 14 residues. The CDR3 DNA reads as TGTGCCAGCAGCTTAGTGGCGGTCAAAGGGGAGCTGTTTTTT. It specifies CASSLVAVKGELFF.

The rearrangement links TRBV6-4 to TRBJ1-6; D perhaps matches TRBD1 (5 bases). Germline V CDR1 and CDR2: MRHNA, SNTAGT. CDR3 length: 19 residues. Trimming shortened V by 5 bases and J by 8 bases, and 28 bases separated the two germline ends. The CDR3 nucleotides are TGTGCCAGCAGTCAACCCCGGGCCTTCATCCCGGGGGGGTATTCACCCCTCCACTTT. This gives the protein CASSQPRAFIPGGYSPLHF.

V and J are TRBV6-6 and TRBJ2-7; no firm D call. This CDR3 spans 11 amino acids. Germline CDR1 MNHNY, CDR2 SVGAGI (reference sequence). V shed 6 bases and J shed 7 bases, with 10 bases lying between them. The CDR3 here is CASSHFSEQYF. DNA of the CDR3: TGTGCCAGCAGCCACTTTTCTGAGCAGTACTTC.

Comments on this clone: Other DNA sequences in this specimen translate into the identical CDR3. This chain links TRBV6-1 with TRBJ2-7; D call uncertain. V lost 9 bases and J lost 1, with 13 bases in between. Germline V gene sequence: CDR1 MNHNS, CDR2 SASEGT. The CDR3 has 13 amino acids. CDR3 residues: CASRAAASYEQYF. DNA of the CDR3: TGTGCCAGTAGAGCTGCGGCTTCCTACGAGCAGTACTTC.

The gene calls are TRBV28 and TRBJ2-7; 10 bases match TRBD2. V trimming: 5 bases; J trimming: 5 bases; junction bases outside the gene matches: 12. CDR3 length: 16 amino acids. Per germline, CDR1 MDHEN and CDR2 SYDVKM. CDR3 sequence (DNA): TGTGCCAGCAGTCCGACCTCTAGCGGGAGAATTAACGAGCAGTACTTC. It codes for CASSPTSSGRINEQYF.

This clone has a single count. The rearrangement uses TRBV7-9 and TRBJ1-1, with no clear D. V was clipped by 4 bases and J by 0 bases, with 15 bases between them. This CDR3 spans 16 amino acids. The V gene's germline CDR1 is SEHNR and CDR2 FQNEAQ (reference sequence). CDR3 nucleotides: TGTGCCAGCAGCTCACCCGACGGAGGCATGAACACTGAAGCTTTCTTT. Protein sequence: CASSSPDGGMNTEAFF. The full variable domain, its missing parts supplied by reference TRBV7-9 and TRBJ1-1, is DTGVSQNPRHKITKRGQNVTFRCDPISEHNRLYWYRQTLGQGPEFLTYFQNEAQLEKSRLLSDRFSAERPKGSFSTLEIQRTEQGDSAMYLCASSSPDGGMNTEAFFGQGTRLTVV.

The chain is built from TRBV7-3 and TRBJ1-1; D unclear. The germline V and J ends were trimmed by 2 bases and 5 bases, with 6 bases remaining between them. Germline CDR1 and CDR2: SGHTA and FQGTGA. CDR3 length: 12 amino acids. CDR3 bases: TGTGCCAGCAGCTTATTCTTGACTGAAGCTTTCTTT. Translation: CASSLFLTEAFF.

This chain uses TRBV29-1 with TRBJ2-2; D is uncertain. Germline CDR1 and CDR2: SQVTM and ANQGSEA. V dropped 7 bases and J dropped 2 bases, with 11 bases sitting between them. The CDR3 runs to 13 residues. In nucleotides, the CDR3 is TGCAGCGCCGGAAAGCCCAACACCGGGGAGCTGTTTTTT. This codes for CSAGKPNTGELFF.

The chain carries TRBV9 and TRBJ1-2; 7 bases align to TRBD1. Germline V gene sequence: CDR1 SGDLS, CDR2 YYNGEE. This CDR3 comprises 17 residues. J lost 4 bases, V lost 0 bases, and 12 bases had no gene match. CDR3 in DNA: TGTGCCAGCAGCGTAGAGGGCAGGGGGAACGGCTTCTATGGCTACACCTTC. Protein product: CASSVEGRGNGFYGYTF.

The chain couples TRBV11-2 to TRBJ2-7; unclear D gene. This CDR3 is 13 amino acids long. Germline CDR1 SGHAT, CDR2 FQNNGV. Trimming removed 4 bases from V and 3 bases from J, with 10 bases in between. CDR3 sequence reads: CASSSSSGYEQYF. For the CDR3, the DNA is TGTGCCAGCAGCTCCAGTTCCGGCTACGAGCAGTACTTC.

The chain couples TRBV7-8 to TRBJ1-2, with D hard to call. The CDR3 has 16 amino acids. The V and J ends lost 5 bases and 0 bases respectively, with 16 bases between them. Looked up from germline, CDR1 is SGHVS and CDR2 is FQNEAQ. CDR3: CASSKFAGSSNYGYTF. CDR3 sequence (DNA): TGTGCCAGCAGCAAATTTGCCGGGAGTTCTAACTATGGCTACACCTTC. The complete variable domain, with remaining parts taken from reference TRBV7-8 and TRBJ1-2, reads GAGVSQSPRYKVAKRGQDVALRCDPISGHVSLFWYQQALGQGPEFLTYFQNEAQLDKSGLPSDRFFAERPEGSVSTLKIQRTQQEDSAVYLCASSKFAGSSNYGYTFGSGTRLTVV.

This clone has only a few counts. The chain recombines TRBV7-9 with TRBJ2-2; 11 nucleotides agree with TRBD1. This CDR3 comprises 16 residues. V lost 5 bases and J lost 5; bases outside the gene matches: 7. Germline-derived CDR1 and CDR2 are SEHNR and FQNEAQ (reference sequence). The CDR3 region has the DNA TGTGCCAGCAGCGGCGGACAGGGGGCGCGGACCGGGGAGCTGTTTTTT. It translates to CASSGGQGARTGELFF.

The gene calls are TRBV11-2 and TRBJ2-1; tentatively, D is TRBD1 (7 bases). Trimming left V 2 bases short and J 1 base short, with 9 bases between. This CDR3 is built from 15 residues. Germline CDR1 SGHAT, CDR2 FQNNGV. CDR3 nucleotide sequence: TGTGCCAGCAGCTTACAGGGGGGATCCTACAATGAGCAGTTCTTC. The encoded protein is CASSLQGGSYNEQFF.

The CDR3 is CASSVTGTSGFYNEQFF. CDR3 DNA sequence: TGTGCCAGCAGCGTGACCGGGACTAGCGGCTTCTACAATGAGCAGTTCTTC. V gene TRBV9 combines with J gene TRBJ2-1; 11 nucleotides agree with TRBD2. Germline assignment: CDR1 SGDLS and CDR2 YYNGEE. This CDR3 spans 17 amino acids. The V and J ends lost 2 bases and 3 bases, in that order; junction bases with no gene match: 7. The complete variable domain, with remaining parts taken from reference TRBV9 and TRBJ2-1, reads DSGVTQTPKHLITATGQRVTLRCSPRSGDLSVYWYQQSLDQGLQFLIQYYNGEERAKGNILERFSAQQFPDLHSELNLSSLELGDSALYFCASSVTGTSGFYNEQFFGPGTRLTVL.